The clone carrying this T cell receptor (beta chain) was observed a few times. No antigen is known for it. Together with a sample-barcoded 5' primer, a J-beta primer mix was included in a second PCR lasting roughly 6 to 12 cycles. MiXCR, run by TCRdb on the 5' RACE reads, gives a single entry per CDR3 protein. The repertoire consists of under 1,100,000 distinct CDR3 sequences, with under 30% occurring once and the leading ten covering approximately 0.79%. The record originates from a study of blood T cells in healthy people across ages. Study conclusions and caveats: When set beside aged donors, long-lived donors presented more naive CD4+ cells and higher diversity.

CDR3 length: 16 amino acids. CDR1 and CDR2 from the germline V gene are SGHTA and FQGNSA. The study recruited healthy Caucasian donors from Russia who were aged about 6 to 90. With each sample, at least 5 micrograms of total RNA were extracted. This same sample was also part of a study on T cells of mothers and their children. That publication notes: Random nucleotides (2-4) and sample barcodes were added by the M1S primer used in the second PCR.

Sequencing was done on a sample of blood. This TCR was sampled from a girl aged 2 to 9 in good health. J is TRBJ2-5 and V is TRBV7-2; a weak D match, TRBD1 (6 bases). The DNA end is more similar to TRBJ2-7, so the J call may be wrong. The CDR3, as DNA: TGTGCCAGCAGCTTCAGACAGGCTTCGCATAGTTACGAGCAGTACTTC. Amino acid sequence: CASSFRQASHSYEQYF.